Sequencing of this T cell receptor (beta chain) was carried out in a study of control samples from healthy donors and cancer patients. Clones were read by immunoSEQ multiplex PCR, and TCRdb kept only the in-frame ones, dropping some. The data contain some 95,000 clones, just under 95% of them singletons. The V end lost 4 bases, the J end lost 3 bases, and 10 bases lay between the germline ends. Germline CDR1 is LGHDT and CDR2 is YNNKEL (reference sequence). CDR3 length: 14 amino acids. The origin of this receptor is a human donor in good health. The donor label of this sample is uncertain. This chain connects TRBV3-1 (or the pseudogene TRBV3-2) to TRBJ1-5, with D perhaps TRBD1 (5 bases). The sample was blood. CDR3 in DNA: TGTGCCAGCAGCCTCGGGACTCCCAATCAGCCCCAGCATTTT. Its translation: CASSLGTPNQPQHF.